The 31 T cell receptor beta chains below all came from one sample that was sequenced in a study of T cells in Graves' hyperthyroidism and ophthalmopathy (dated by TCRdb to about 2019). Receptors were amplified or captured by multiplex PCR. The sequencer was an Illumina HiSeq 2000. The TCR beta CDR3 regions were amplified from RNA transcripts. A first-round RT-PCR of the TCR CDR3 used the HTBI primer set with the Qiagen OneStep RT-PCR kit. TCRdb reprocessing: public reads trimmed at Q25 with fastp, clones called with MiXCR, in-frame beta chains kept. Records with the same CDR3 protein are collapsed into one entry carrying the most frequent genes and DNA. Present in this sample are 490,000 or so distinct CDR3 sequences, roughly 23% of which were seen just once. 49% of the sample rests with the top ten. The sequenced material came from blood. The receptor source for this set is a woman between 70 and 85 years old with Graves' ophthalmopathy.

This clonotype showed up just a few times. The CDR3, as DNA: TGTGCCAGCAGTCCACTAGCGGGAGTGATCAATGAGCAGTTCTTC. The encoded protein is CASSPLAGVINEQFF. This chain uses TRBV6-4 with TRBJ2-1, with TRBD2 matching 11 bases. CDR3 length equals 15 residues. V was clipped by 5 bases and J by 6 bases; unmatched bases: 6. CDR1 MRHNA and CDR2 SNTAGT come from the germline V gene.

The chain carries TRBV28 and TRBJ2-7; 11 bases match TRBD2. Unmatched junction bases numbered 5, after V lost 6 bases and J lost 1 base. Germline assignment: CDR1 MDHEN and CDR2 SYDVKM. The CDR3 spans 15 residues. The CDR3 nucleotides read TGTGCCAGCAGCCATTCTAGCGGGAGGTCCTACGAGCAGTACTTC. Its translation: CASSHSSGRSYEQYF.

V is TRBV5-1 and J is TRBJ1-2, with 9 nucleotides matching TRBD1. This CDR3 is 15 amino acids long. J lost 5 bases, V lost 3 bases, and 8 bases had no gene match. Germline CDR1 is SGHRS and CDR2 is YFSETQ. This CDR3 is CASSSNLGTGYGYTF. In DNA form, the CDR3 reads TGCGCCAGCAGCTCAAACTTGGGGACAGGGTATGGCTACACCTTC.

Many counts were recorded for this clonotype. The V and J genes are TRBV2 and TRBJ1-2; TRBD1 might be the D (5 bases). The CDR3 contains 12 residues. Deletions cut 2 bases from V and 4 bases from J, with 5 bases between. Germline values: CDR1 SNHLY, CDR2 FYNNEI. The CDR3 region is CASSETGYGYTF. In DNA form, the CDR3 reads TGTGCCAGCAGTGAAACAGGCTATGGCTACACCTTC.

V and J are TRBV7-2 and TRBJ1-3; TRBD1 matches 7 bases. The CDR3 is 15 residues long. CDR1 is SGHTA and CDR2 is FQGNSA in the germline V gene. The V segment lost 5 bases and the J segment 2 bases; nucleotides outside the gene matches: 6. The CDR3 sequence: CASSRQGLAGNTIYF. CDR3 bases: TGTGCCAGCAGCCGACAGGGCTTAGCTGGAAACACCATATATTTT.

The chain uses TRBV7-2 and TRBJ2-1; 10 nucleotides align to TRBD2. From germline, CDR1 is SGHTA and CDR2 FQGNSA. The CDR3 runs 15 residues. The V and J ends lost 5 bases and 9 bases, in that order; junction bases with no gene match: 10. The CDR3 DNA reads TGTGCCAGCAGCAACCAGGGACTAGCGTCGGGTGAGCAGTTCTTC. Protein: CASSNQGLASGEQFF.

This clonotype was detected many times. V gene TRBV6-2 or TRBV6-3 combines with J gene TRBJ1-1, with a possible D match to TRBD1 (6 bases). Germline CDR1 MNHEY, CDR2 SVGEGT. The CDR3 covers 13 residues. V was pared by 6 bases and J by 3 bases, with 11 bases between. CDR3 nucleotide sequence: TGTGCCAGCAGCGATGAGGGGGACACTGAAGCTTTCTTT. This codes for CASSDEGDTEAFF.

V gene TRBV6-1 combines with J gene TRBJ1-5, with D hard to call. Trimming removed 10 bases from V and 5 bases from J, with 18 bases in between. The germline CDR1 and CDR2 sequences are MNHNS and SASEGT. The CDR3 contains 14 residues. CDR3 amino acids: CATAQDTQYQPQHF. In DNA, the CDR3 is TGTGCCACCGCACAAGACACACAGTATCAGCCCCAGCATTTT.

In this sample, this clonotype turned up a few times. The chain recombines TRBV7-2 with TRBJ2-7; D is possibly TRBD2 (5 bases). The CDR3 extends over 14 amino acids. Germline loops: CDR1 SGHTA, CDR2 FQGNSA. Trimming shortened V by 1 base and J by 4 bases, and 11 bases separated the two germline ends. This CDR3 reads CASSLVGTRYEQYF. The CDR3 bases are TGTGCCAGCAGCTTAGTAGGTACTAGGTACGAGCAGTACTTC.

The V call is TRBV7-9, the J call TRBJ1-1, with TRBD1 identical over 7 bases. The germline gives CDR1 SEHNR, CDR2 FQNEAQ (reference sequence). Losses at the gene ends were 3 bases for V and 11 bases for J; bases not matched to a gene: 9. The length of the CDR3 is 13 residues. In DNA form, the CDR3 reads TGTGCCAGCAGCTTTAGGAGGGGGCTCGAGGCTTTCTTT. Translation: CASSFRRGLEAFF.

This clonotype has only a few counts. The J gene is TRBJ2-1, the V gene TRBV5-1; 7 nucleotides agree with TRBD1. From germline, CDR1 is SGHRS and CDR2 YFSETQ. The CDR3 contains 15 residues. V gave up 2 bases and J gave up 3 bases; unmatched junction bases: 5. The CDR3 is CASSFLTGNYNEQFF. The CDR3 bases are TGCGCCAGCAGCTTTCTGACAGGGAACTACAATGAGCAGTTCTTC.

The chain has TRBV7-9 and TRBJ1-4; D is unresolved. Germline V lookup: CDR1 SEHNR, CDR2 FQNEAQ (reference sequence). The CDR3 covers 14 residues. Trimming left V 4 bases short and J 5 bases short, with 11 bases between. For the CDR3, the DNA is TGTGCCAGCAGCTGGTCGGAGTCCAATGAAAAACTGTTTTTT. Residues: CASSWSESNEKLFF.

The gene calls are TRBV3-1 and TRBJ1-4; D gene unclear. This CDR3 has 12 residues. Per germline, CDR1 LGHDT and CDR2 YNNKEL (reference sequence). The V end lost 2 bases, the J end lost 8 bases, and 6 bases lay between the germline ends. Written as DNA, the CDR3 is TGTGCCAGCAGCCAAAAGGGAGAAAAACTGTTTTTT. Amino acid sequence: CASSQKGEKLFF.

This clonotype turned up a few times. The gene calls are TRBV6-1 and TRBJ2-7; D is perhaps TRBD1 or TRBD2 (5 bases each). This CDR3 is built from 16 residues. Germline assignment: CDR1 MNHNS and CDR2 SASEGT. Trimming took off 5 bases at V and 2 bases at J, with 19 bases between the two ends. The chain's CDR3 is CASSPMRETVAYEQYF. CDR3 coding DNA: TGTGCCAGCAGTCCCATGAGGGAGACAGTCGCCTACGAGCAGTACTTC.

This clonotype was seen a handful of times. The rearrangement joins TRBV19 to TRBJ1-5, with D possibly matching TRBD1 (5 bases). The ends were cut back, 5 bases at V and 1 base at J, with 12 bases in the middle. The germline V gene encodes CDR1 LNHDA and CDR2 SQIVND (reference sequence). There are 15 residues in the CDR3. CDR3 DNA: TGTGCCAGTAGTTCACAGGAAGGGAGCAATCAGCCCCAGCATTTT. This translates into CASSSQEGSNQPQHF.

The chain uses TRBV6-2 or TRBV6-3 and TRBJ2-7, with unresolved D. V lost 2 bases and J lost 5, with 4 bases in between. Per germline, CDR1 MNHEY and CDR2 SVGEGT. This CDR3 is built from 11 residues. CDR3 residues: CASSYGHEQYF. CDR3 nucleotides: TGTGCCAGCAGTTACGGTCACGAGCAGTACTTC.

V usage is TRBV12-3 or TRBV12-4 and J usage is TRBJ1-3, with 9 bases identical to TRBD1. This CDR3 contains 15 residues. J lost 2 bases, V lost 5 bases, and 4 bases had no gene match. The CDR3 loop reads CASSEGTGPGNTIYF. The DNA for the CDR3 is TGTGCCAGCAGTGAGGGGACAGGGCCTGGAAACACCATATATTTT.

Comments on this clonotype: One junction end does not reproduce the germline sequence, and a read error may be involved. The chain has TRBV6-1 and TRBJ2-5; D gene ambiguous. The CDR3 runs to 16 residues. Germline CDR1 and CDR2: MNHNS and SASEGT. The CDR3 DNA follows: TGTGCCGGCAGACGAGGTGAAGTCGGTGCCTTGGAGACCCAGTACTTC. Translating gives CAGRRGEVGALETQYF.

The chain combines TRBV6-4 with TRBJ1-1; D call uncertain. Germline CDR1 and CDR2: MRHNA and SNTAGT. This CDR3 contains 13 residues. Trimming left V 11 bases short and J 9 bases short, with 22 bases between. The CDR3 protein is CAPQLMGRLKAFF. CDR3 DNA sequence: TGTGCCCCCCAGCTTATGGGTCGACTGAAAGCTTTCTTT.

The V gene is TRBV30, the J gene TRBJ2-7; TRBD2 might be the D (5 bases). Trimming cost V 2 bases and J 0 bases, with 17 bases left between them. The germline CDR1 and CDR2 sequences are GTSNPN and SVGIG (reference sequence). The CDR3 consists of 16 residues. CDR3 DNA sequence: TGTGCCTGGAGTTACCCGACGACGGGAAGCTCCTACGAGCAGTACTTC. Translated, it gives CAWSYPTTGSSYEQYF.

This clonotype has a handful of counts. The chain couples TRBV3-1 to TRBJ2-1, with D possibly called TRBD1 or TRBD2 (6 bases each). The germline gives CDR1 LGHDT, CDR2 YNNKEL (reference sequence). Trimming pared 1 base from V and 9 bases from J, leaving 10 bases between. The CDR3 spans 13 residues. The chain's CDR3 is CASSQAGAGEQFF. The CDR3 DNA reads as TGTGCCAGCAGCCAAGCGGGGGCCGGTGAGCAGTTCTTC.

Only a few counts were recorded for this clonotype. The V call is TRBV5-1, the J call TRBJ2-3; no firm D call. Looked up from germline, CDR1 is SGHRS and CDR2 is YFSETQ. Deletions cut 0 bases from V and 0 bases from J, with 11 bases between. The CDR3 sequence is 16 residues long. CDR3 sequence reads: CASSLEPHGSTDTQYF. CDR3 coding DNA: TGCGCCAGCAGCTTGGAGCCCCATGGCAGCACAGATACGCAGTATTTT.

This clonotype was counted at least ten times. The V and J genes are TRBV29-1 and TRBJ1-1; tentatively, D is TRBD1 (6 bases). Germline CDR1 reads SQVTM; CDR2 reads ANQGSEA. The length of the CDR3 is 12 residues. The V gene lost 7 bases and the J gene lost 1 base, with 10 bases spanning the gap. The CDR3 is CSGGHRNTEAFF. The CDR3 DNA reads as TGCAGCGGGGGACACCGGAACACTGAAGCTTTCTTT. The full variable domain, with the rest looked up from reference TRBV29-1 and TRBJ1-1, is SAVISQKPSRDICQRGTSLTIQCQVDSQVTMMFWYRQQPGQSLTLIATANQGSEATYESGFVIDKFPISRPNLTFSTLTVSNMSPEDSSIYLCSGGHRNTEAFFGQGTRLTVV.

In this sample, this clonotype turned up a few times. The rearrangement uses TRBV9 and TRBJ1-1; possibly TRBD1 for D (5 bases). Germline values: CDR1 SGDLS, CDR2 YYNGEE. This CDR3 has 15 amino acids. Deletions cut 0 bases from V and 2 bases from J, with 11 bases between. CDR3 residues: CASSVGGDGNTEAFF. The DNA for the CDR3 is TGTGCCAGCAGCGTAGGAGGGGACGGTAACACTGAAGCTTTCTTT.

This clonotype showed up just a few times. V is TRBV30 and J is TRBJ1-1, with a possible D match to TRBD1 (5 bases). Germline V gives CDR1 GTSNPN, CDR2 SVGIG (reference sequence). With 7 bases removed from V and 1 base from J, the gap between germline ends came to 13 bases. The CDR3 totals 13 residues. The CDR3 here is CALCRARNTEAFF. CDR3 nucleotide sequence: TGTGCCTTATGCAGGGCTAGGAACACTGAAGCTTTCTTT.

In its sample, this clonotype was seen many times. This chain joins TRBV12-3 or TRBV12-4 and TRBJ2-1; TRBD2 matches at 12 bases. Trimming removed 5 bases from V and 9 bases from J; junction bases left unmatched: 11. This CDR3 comprises 16 residues. CDR3 sequence reads: CASSPLRLAGEGEQFF. Here the CDR3 DNA reads TGTGCCAGCAGTCCCTTGAGACTAGCGGGAGAGGGTGAGCAGTTCTTC.

Only a few counts were recorded for this clonotype. This chain links TRBV9 with TRBJ1-1, with a tentative D call TRBD1 (6 bases). The V end lost 6 bases, the J end lost 2 bases, and 17 bases lay between the germline ends. The CDR3 loop spans 15 amino acids. Germline assignment: CDR1 SGDLS and CDR2 YYNGEE. DNA for the CDR3: TGTGCCAGCACCCTAGTCGGGGGCCTTAACACTGAAGCTTTCTTT. Protein sequence: CASTLVGGLNTEAFF.

Only a few counts were recorded for this clonotype. The chain carries TRBV19 and TRBJ2-1, with D uncertain. Germline CDR1 reads LNHDA; CDR2 reads SQIVND (reference sequence). With 7 bases removed from V and 1 base from J, the gap between germline ends came to 14 bases. The CDR3 length is 15 residues. DNA of the CDR3: TGTGCCAGTACCGACGGGCTGATATCCTACAATGAGCAGTTCTTC. Amino acids: CASTDGLISYNEQFF.

On this clonotype: At one boundary the junction diverges from the germline segment, which might be a read error. The chain is built from TRBV28 and TRBJ2-7, with D tentatively TRBD1 (5 bases). This CDR3 spans 15 amino acids. Germline CDR1 and CDR2: MDHEN and SYDVKM. As DNA, the CDR3 is TGTGCCAGTAGTTTCCCCAGGGCCAGGTCCCACGAGCAGTACTTC. As protein: CASSFPRARSHEQYF.

This clonotype has just a few counts. This rearrangement joins TRBV10-3 to TRBJ1-2; D ambiguous. V dropped 2 bases and J dropped 4 bases, with 11 bases sitting between them. The CDR3 totals 14 residues. Germline CDR1 reads ENHRY; CDR2 reads SYGVKD. The CDR3 here is CAISEGLLGYGYTF. As DNA, the CDR3 is TGTGCCATCAGTGAGGGACTCCTAGGCTATGGCTACACCTTC.

The rearrangement joins TRBV5-1 to TRBJ2-7, with D possibly matching TRBD1 (6 bases). The V and J ends lost 7 bases and 1 base respectively, with 15 bases between them. CDR3 length: 14 amino acids. Germline CDR1 reads SGHRS; CDR2 reads YFSETQ. For the CDR3, the DNA is TGCGCCAGCGCGACAGGTCCCCTTTCCTACGAGCAGTACTTC. Translating it yields CASATGPLSYEQYF.